This section outlines one T cell receptor beta chain sequence together with its context. RNA, at about 0.5 to 1 ug, was reverse transcribed with random hexamers. TCRdb reprocessed the immunoSEQ multiplex PCR reads with MiXCR, giving one entry per CDR3 protein. Found here are about 210,000 distinct CDR3 sequences, roughly 96% of them singletons; the top ten hold around 0.099%. These data come from a study of CD8 T cells in Susac syndrome. Negative isolation was used for CD8+ and CD4+ T cells, and FACS enrichment was applied to TEMRA cells. Trimming cost V 2 bases and J 3 bases, with 11 bases left between them. Germline CDR1 DFQATT, CDR2 SNEGSKA (reference sequence). The CDR3 has 14 amino acids.

The chain couples TRBV20-1 to TRBJ2-1; D gene unclear. This clonotype was sampled from a human donor with multiple sclerosis. Material: CD4+ T cells from PBMCs. CDR3 residues: CSARIDTFYNEQFF. The CDR3 DNA reads TGCAGTGCTAGAATCGACACCTTCTACAATGAGCAGTTCTTC.